The 12 T cell receptor beta chains reported below all come from one sample, sequenced in a study of cytomegalovirus exposure and HLA in healthy donors. Primers: 60 Vbeta forward and 13 Jbeta reverse. Here immunoSEQ multiplex PCR was the method, and the copy in TCRdb shows in-frame clones only, minus some. The repertoire holds some 120,000 clones, with 80% to 85% as singletons. Input material: PBMCs. These receptors all come from a young man in good health and CMV-seropositive.

The genes are TRBV4-2 and TRBJ2-1; D remains ambiguous. This CDR3 has 15 residues. The V gene's germline CDR1 is LGHNA and CDR2 YNFKEQ. The V end lost 0 bases, the J end lost 5 bases, and 11 bases lay between the germline ends. CDR3 sequence reads: CASSQDQNENNEQFF. CDR3 nucleotide sequence: TGTGCCAGCAGCCAAGACCAGAATGAAAACAATGAGCAGTTCTTC.

V usage is TRBV21-1 and J usage is TRBJ2-7; the D segment call TRBD2 is taken from the table without a DNA check. TRBV21-1 is termed a pseudogene. CDR3 length: 17 amino acids. The CDR3 DNA follows: TGTGCCAGCAGCAAAGCCTCCGGGGGAAGCTTCTCCTACGAGCAGTACGTC. It encodes CASSKASGGSFSYEQYV.

V and J are TRBV19 and TRBJ1-2; 7 bases map to TRBD1. This CDR3 spans 14 amino acids. J gave up 1 base and V 7 bases, and 6 bases lay outside the gene matches. Germline CDR1 is LNHDA and CDR2 is SQIVND (reference sequence). CDR3 sequence reads: CASTRTGFNYGYTF. For the CDR3, the DNA is TGTGCCAGTACCCGGACAGGATTTAACTATGGCTACACCTTC.

This clone was recorded a few times. The chain recombines TRBV18 with TRBJ1-1; perhaps TRBD1 as D (6 bases). The CDR3 has 15 residues. V shed 5 bases and J shed 4 bases, with 17 bases lying between them. The germline V gene has CDR1 KGHSH and CDR2 LQKENI. CDR3 DNA: TGTGCCAGCTCAACTTTACAGGGTTCGGGCACTGAAGCTTTCTTT. Translating gives CASSTLQGSGTEAFF.

This clone has just a few counts. This chain uses TRBV5-4 with TRBJ1-1; 10 bases map to TRBD1. V shed 0 bases, J shed 4 bases, and the junction held 3 bases outside the gene matches. The CDR3 runs 15 residues. Germline V CDR1 and CDR2: SGHNT, YYREEE (reference sequence). The DNA for the CDR3 is TGTGCCAGCAGCTTGGGGACAGGGGGGAGCACTGAAGCTTTCTTT. This gives the protein CASSLGTGGSTEAFF.

This clone has only one observation. The chain links TRBV6-1 to TRBJ2-2; D gene ambiguous. V was shortened by 7 bases and J by 3 bases, with 9 bases between the two germline ends. This CDR3 is 13 amino acids long. Germline V CDR1 and CDR2: MNHNS, SASEGT. For the CDR3, the DNA is TGTGCCAGCATTACAGACCACACCGGGGAGCTGTTTTTT. Translation gives CASITDHTGELFF.

This sequence joins TRBV5-6 and TRBJ2-2; 8 positions match TRBD1. The CDR3 sequence is 16 residues long. Germline trimming cut 4 bases from V and 6 bases from J; bases unmatched to any gene: 11. Germline CDR1 SGHDT, CDR2 YYEEEE. The CDR3 DNA sequence: TGTGCCAGCAGCGTCCGGGACAGGTGGGGGGCCGGGGAGCTGTTTTTT. Amino acid sequence: CASSVRDRWGAGELFF. Supplemented by reference TRBV5-6 and TRBJ2-2, the full variable domain reads DAGVTQSPTHLIKTRGQQVTLRCSPKSGHDTVSWYQQALGQGPQFIFQYYEEEERQRGNFPDRFSGHQFPNYSSELNVNALLLGDSALYLCASSVRDRWGAGELFFGEGSRLTVL.

The V gene is TRBV5-1, the J gene TRBJ2-1; the D gene is possibly TRBD1 (5 bases). The CDR3 consists of 18 residues. Trimming removed 0 bases at V and 0 bases at J, with 16 bases between. Looked up from germline, CDR1 is SGHRS and CDR2 is YFSETQ. The CDR3 DNA reads TGCGCCAGCAGCTTGGAAGGCCGGACAATTCTCTCCTACAATGAGCAGTTCTTC. It specifies CASSLEGRTILSYNEQFF.

The V call is TRBV5-6, the J call TRBJ2-1; a weak D match, TRBD2 (6 bases). The V end was cut by 2 bases, the J end by 8 bases, with 14 bases between. The CDR3 is made up of 14 amino acids. The germline gives CDR1 SGHDT, CDR2 YYEEEE. CDR3 in amino acids: CASSLAPGVDEQFF. The CDR3 DNA follows: TGTGCCAGCAGCTTAGCGCCGGGGGTCGATGAGCAGTTCTTC.

In nucleotides, the CDR3 is TGTGCCAGCAGCTTATGGACAGGGACTGCAACTAATGAAAAACTGTTTTTT. Encoded protein: CASSLWTGTATNEKLFF. V and J are TRBV7-9 and TRBJ1-4, with 8 bases matching TRBD1. CDR3 size: 17 residues. Germline loops: CDR1 SEHNR, CDR2 FQNEAQ (reference sequence). V lost 2 bases, J lost 0 bases, and 5 bases stayed unmatched.

The V gene is TRBV7-3, the J gene TRBJ1-1; 8 positions agree with TRBD1. With 5 bases clipped from V and 4 bases from J, the junction kept 3 bases outside the gene matches. This CDR3 has 13 amino acids. Germline V gene data show CDR1 as SGHTA and CDR2 as FQGTGA. CDR3 sequence: CASSQGAGTEAFF. The CDR3 region has the DNA TGTGCCAGCAGCCAGGGGGCAGGCACTGAAGCTTTCTTT.

About this clone: An end of the junction differs from the germline gene, which may be a read error. The J gene is TRBJ2-5, the V gene TRBV12-5, with 12 nucleotides matching TRBD1. Germline V gene data show CDR1 as LGHNT and CDR2 as FRNRAP. This CDR3 region has 11 residues. CDR3 residues: CASGGDRGQHF. The CDR3 region has the DNA TGTGCTAGTGGGGGGGACAGGGGGCAGCACTTC.